These T cell receptor beta chains were read from a single sample in a study of blood T cell repertoires in COVID-19. Method: immunoSEQ multiplex PCR; TCRdb's copy keeps in-frame clones and lacks some. Of over 200,000 clones in the sample, over 80% are singletons; the top ten hold roughly 3%. The sample comprised peripheral blood. These receptors were obtained from a man aged 30 to 45 with COVID-19, enrolled during active disease. Both conserved end residues are trimmed from each CDR3. Fields, in order: V gene, J gene, CDR3 protein.

TRBV29-1,TRBJ1-1,SVLHLPGSHRPEAF
TRBV18,TRBJ1-2,ASSAGTGGADYGYT
TRBV5-1,TRBJ2-1,ASSLMRGPDEQF
TRBV19,TRBJ2-3,ASSIRWTGGYTDTQY
TRBV5-4,TRBJ2-2,ASSFRGLGNTGELF
TRBV19,TRBJ2-2,ASSIWGRVTGELF
TRBV10-1,TRBJ1-2,ASRGDREGHGYT
TRBV7-2,TRBJ1-1,ASSPWTGHNTEAF
TRBV5-1,TRBJ1-4,ASSPGQLNEKLF
TRBV19,TRBJ1-2,ASSMGRRIRDSGRGSHT
TRBV9,TRBJ1-4,ASSVEVRVGEKLF
TRBV29-1,TRBJ2-1,SVYRGLGSGNEQF
TRBV18,TRBJ1-1,ASSRATLTGLSPEAF
TRBV7-9,TRBJ2-7,AGTPLRDRASYEQY
TRBV9,TRBJ2-4,ASSGGGQGALIQY
TRBV19,TRBJ2-7,ASSPLTGNSYEQY
TRBV27,TRBJ2-2,ASSQGVSLRELF
TRBV2,TRBJ1-3,ASTVLTLGNTIY
TRBV5-4,TRBJ2-7,ASSTGQVSSYEQY
TRBV20-1,TRBJ2-5,SASPPGFGETQY
TRBV12-5,TRBJ1-4,ASALTATNEKLF
TRBV6-2/TRBV6-3,TRBJ1-5,ASSSQGQGLYSNQPQH
TRBV24-1,TRBJ1-6,ATRTRGQTSPLH
TRBV28,TRBJ1-2,ASKKQGYGYT
TRBV13,TRBJ1-6,ASSLLGGVNSPLH
TRBV19,TRBJ1-1,ASESNTEAF
TRBV19,TRBJ1-1,ASSSGVVAF
TRBV7-2,TRBJ2-7,ASSLSSGGVYEQY
TRBV6-6,TRBJ1-2,ASSPTTGGYGYT
TRBV5-6,TRBJ1-3,ASSYTGAGNTIY
TRBV7-2,TRBJ2-7,ASSLEWTGSLYEQY
TRBV2,TRBJ2-1,ASSDPGTYNEQF
TRBV7-2,TRBJ1-2,ASSPTGTLNYGYT
TRBV5-1,TRBJ1-6,ASSLGGQGNSPLH
TRBV5-1,TRBJ2-3,ASSSISGSGTDTQY
TRBV5-1,TRBJ1-6,ASSDRDRVNSPLH
TRBV18,TRBJ2-7,ASSPLGLGYEQY
TRBV6-1,TRBJ1-2,ASSDDRFSINYGYT
TRBV7-2,TRBJ1-2,ASSLKGTANYGYT
TRBV9,TRBJ1-2,ASSPEQGSYT
TRBV4-3,TRBJ1-2,ASSQEHRGRGADFYGYT
TRBV30,TRBJ2-1,AWSVLFGSGNTNEQF
TRBV27,TRBJ2-1,ASSLPREGGYNEQF
TRBV28,TRBJ1-1,ASSFLSFTEAF
TRBV10-1,TRBJ2-5,ASKPPGQAPETQY
TRBV5-1,TRBJ2-1,ASSLVAGVSYNEQF
TRBV2,TRBJ2-3,ASSSKPPGTGSMDTQY
TRBV27,TRBJ2-1,ASRPKGEWYNEQF
TRBV19,TRBJ2-7,ASSSQGRNEQY
TRBV6-1,TRBJ2-3,ASSEGVGLRPQY
TRBV18,TRBJ1-2,ASSPTTGVYYGYT
TRBV6-5,TRBJ2-1,ASSYSMGREQF
TRBV12-5,TRBJ1-5,ASGPLDRVQPQH
TRBV2,TRBJ2-7,ASIMPGQTYEQY
TRBV30,TRBJ2-2,AWSSVGELF